These 21 T cell receptor beta chains came from one sample sequenced in a study of shared clonotypes between healthy human individuals. Sequencing used immunoSEQ multiplex PCR; TCRdb keeps in-frame clones, though not all of them. Here the sample spans around 2,000,000 clones, under 95% being singletons. It was CD45RO-negative cells, positively selected for CCR7, that made up naive CD8 cells, with terminally differentiated effector memory CD45RA+ cells excluded. The sequenced sample consisted of naive CD8+ T cells from PBMCs. The receptors were sampled from a man between 18 and 29 years old in good health. Some clones in this sample may be carry-over from other donors' samples.

The genes are TRBV4-3 and TRBJ2-7, with TRBD2 identical over 13 bases. Per the germline V gene, CDR1 is LGHNA and CDR2 is YSLEER. This CDR3 comprises 17 residues. The trim removed 0 bases at V and 1 base at J, leaving 3 bases unmatched. The CDR3 loop reads CASSQEMGLAGSYEQYF. The DNA of the CDR3 is TGCGCCAGCAGCCAAGAAATGGGACTAGCGGGATCCTACGAGCAGTACTTC.

This chain connects TRBV28 to TRBJ2-3, with 10 bases aligning to TRBD1. The CDR3 loop spans 19 amino acids. Per germline, CDR1 MDHEN and CDR2 SYDVKM. J was trimmed by 2 bases and V by 4 bases; bases with no gene match: 15. DNA for the CDR3: TGTGCCAGCAGTTCCCCTATCCCGTCGGACAGGGGGAACACAGATACGCAGTATTTT. This gives the protein CASSSPIPSDRGNTDTQYF.

CDR3 sequence (DNA): TGCGCCAGCAGCTTGGCCGGGTCCCTGGCTGAAGCTTTCTTT. Translated, it gives CASSLAGSLAEAFF. V and J are TRBV5-1 and TRBJ1-1; D ambiguous. Germline assignment: CDR1 SGHRS and CDR2 YFSETQ. V dropped 0 bases and J dropped 6 bases, with 12 bases sitting between them. This CDR3 is built from 14 residues.

J is TRBJ1-1 and V is TRBV28; TRBD1 might be the D (5 bases). The CDR3 loop spans 16 amino acids. CDR1 and CDR2 (germline): MDHEN, SYDVKM. The germline V and J ends were trimmed by 5 bases and 0 bases, with 16 bases remaining between them. The CDR3 protein is CASSPRRDFMNTEAFF. The CDR3 DNA sequence: TGTGCCAGCAGTCCCCGCCGGGACTTCATGAACACTGAAGCTTTCTTT. Variable domain in full (rest from reference TRBV28 and TRBJ1-1): DVKVTQSSRYLVKRTGEKVFLECVQDMDHENMFWYRQDPGLGLRLIYFSYDVKMKEKGDIPEGYSVSREKKERFSLILESASTNQTSMYLCASSPRRDFMNTEAFFGQGTRLTVV.

The chain is built from TRBV27 and TRBJ2-1; D remains ambiguous. Trimming cost V 2 bases and J 6 bases, with 8 bases left between them. Germline V gives CDR1 MNHEY, CDR2 SMNVEV (reference sequence). The CDR3 extends over 13 amino acids. In DNA form, the CDR3 reads TGTGCCAGCAGTTTAAGTCTTTTCAATGAGCAGTTCTTC. It yields the protein CASSLSLFNEQFF.

The chain combines TRBV7-3 with TRBJ2-5, with D possibly being TRBD1 (6 bases). V was clipped by 5 bases and J by 5 bases, with 15 bases between them. CDR1 is SGHTA, CDR2 FQGTGA, per germline. The CDR3 consists of 14 residues. CDR3 loop: CASSPNRVSETQYF. The CDR3 DNA reads TGTGCCAGCAGCCCGAACAGGGTTTCGGAGACCCAGTACTTC.

The gene calls are TRBV5-5 and TRBJ1-5; D is uncertain. The V end lost 2 bases, the J end lost 5 bases, and 5 bases lay between the germline ends. CDR3 length equals 12 residues. The germline V gene encodes CDR1 SGHKS and CDR2 YYEKEE (reference sequence). The CDR3 is CASSFGDQPQHF. CDR3 nucleotides: TGTGCCAGCAGCTTTGGGGATCAGCCCCAGCATTTT.

The rearrangement joins TRBV5-1 to TRBJ2-3; TRBD2 aligns across 7 bases. The ends lost 5 bases at V and 1 base at J; junction bases unmatched: 4. CDR1 and CDR2 (germline): SGHRS, YFSETQ. The CDR3 runs to 14 residues. CDR3 bases: TGCGCCAGCAGGGGGAGGGCCCGCACAGATACGCAGTATTTT. As protein: CASRGRARTDTQYF. Using reference TRBV5-1 and TRBJ2-3 for the parts outside the CDR3, the full variable domain is KAGVTQTPRYLIKTRGQQVTLSCSPISGHRSVSWYQQTPGQGLQFLFEYFSETQRNKGNFPGRFSGRQFSNSRSEMNVSTLELGDSALYLCASRGRARTDTQYFGPGTRLTVL.

The DNA of the CDR3 is TGTGCCAGCAGTTTGAGACAAGATGGGAACACTGAAGCTTTCTTT. It codes for CASSLRQDGNTEAFF. The genes are TRBV28 and TRBJ1-1; no reliable D call. Germline CDR1 and CDR2: MDHEN and SYDVKM. The CDR3 loop spans 15 amino acids. Deletions cut 3 bases from V and 1 base from J, with 12 bases between. Full variable domain (rest looked up from reference TRBV28 and TRBJ1-1): DVKVTQSSRYLVKRTGEKVFLECVQDMDHENMFWYRQDPGLGLRLIYFSYDVKMKEKGDIPEGYSVSREKKERFSLILESASTNQTSMYLCASSLRQDGNTEAFFGQGTRLTVV.

About this clone itself: Other DNA sequences in this sample translate to the same CDR3. The J gene is TRBJ1-2, the V gene TRBV7-9; TRBD1 agrees at 7 bases. The CDR3 sequence is 13 residues long. Trimming removed 4 bases from V and 4 bases from J; junction bases left unmatched: 3. Germline CDR1 and CDR2: SEHNR and FQNEAQ (reference sequence). CDR3 nucleotides: TGTGCCAGCAGCTCCCGACAGGGCTATGGCTACACCTTC. This sequence encodes CASSSRQGYGYTF.

The chain employs TRBV9 and TRBJ2-2; D call uncertain. CDR3 length: 14 residues. Trimming removed 3 bases from V and 6 bases from J, with 12 bases in between. Germline V CDR1 and CDR2: SGDLS, YYNGEE. CDR3 sequence reads: CASSESPAAGELFF. DNA of the CDR3: TGTGCCAGCAGCGAGTCGCCGGCCGCCGGGGAGCTGTTTTTT.

The rearrangement uses TRBV13 and TRBJ2-2; possible D gene TRBD2, 5 bases. The CDR3 covers 15 residues. The V end was cut by 0 bases, the J end by 1 base, with 6 bases between. The germline V gene encodes CDR1 PRHDT and CDR2 FYEKMQ (reference sequence). CDR3 sequence (DNA): TGTGCCAGCAGCTTAGGCCGGGAGAACACCGGGGAGCTGTTTTTT. It yields the protein CASSLGRENTGELFF. The entire variable domain, with the rest obtained from reference TRBV13 and TRBJ2-2, is as follows: AAGVIQSPRHLIKEKRETATLKCYPIPRHDTVYWYQQGPGQDPQFLISFYEKMQSDKGSIPDRFSAQQFSDYHSELNMSSLELGDSALYFCASSLGRENTGELFFGEGSRLTVL.

V gene TRBV6-5 combines with J gene TRBJ1-2; D may be TRBD1 (6 bases). The germline gives CDR1 MNHEY, CDR2 SVGAGI. The CDR3 runs 15 residues. V was clipped by 6 bases and J by 8 bases, with 22 bases between them. The CDR3 loop reads CASRTRGAREKGYTF. The DNA for the CDR3 is TGTGCCAGCAGGACTCGGGGGGCGAGGGAAAAGGGCTACACCTTC.

The chain carries TRBV27 and TRBJ1-1; tentative D call: TRBD1 (5 bases). This CDR3 contains 15 residues. Germline lookup yields CDR1 MNHEY and CDR2 SMNVEV (reference sequence). V was pared by 5 bases and J by 3 bases, with 16 bases between. CDR3 amino acids: CASSLEWGLYTEAFF. CDR3 bases: TGTGCCAGCAGTCTCGAGTGGGGCCTGTACACTGAAGCTTTCTTT.

This clone has a single count. CDR3 in amino acids: CASSLEGLNYGYTF. The CDR3 DNA is TGTGCCAGCAGTTTGGAGGGCTTAAACTATGGCTACACCTTC. This chain connects TRBV28 to TRBJ1-2; no clear D. The germline CDR1 and CDR2 sequences are MDHEN and SYDVKM. The germline V and J ends were trimmed by 3 bases and 2 bases, with 10 bases remaining between them. The CDR3 has 14 amino acids.

In the case of this clone: The identical CDR3 is also encoded by other nucleotide sequences in the sample. The V gene is TRBV27, the J gene TRBJ1-1, with D hard to call. Germline assignment: CDR1 MNHEY and CDR2 SMNVEV (reference sequence). V gave up 0 bases and J gave up 0 bases, with 5 bases separating them. CDR3 length: 14 amino acids. The CDR3 region has the DNA TGTGCCAGCAGTTTATCGGGGTTGAACACTGAAGCTTTCTTT. This gives the protein CASSLSGLNTEAFF.

Of note for this clone: A read error may account for a junction end that differs from germline. V usage is TRBV5-8 and J usage is TRBJ2-7; TRBD2 is a possible D gene (5 bases). The CDR3 consists of 11 residues. Germline V CDR1 and CDR2: SGHTS, YDEGEE. The CDR3 loop reads CASSFLAGGDF. DNA for the CDR3: TGTGCCAGCAGCTTCCTGGCGGGTGGGGACTTC.

The V gene is TRBV30, the J gene TRBJ2-1; D is possibly TRBD2 (5 bases). The germline V and J ends were trimmed by 3 bases and 7 bases, with 7 bases remaining between them. This CDR3 contains 11 residues. The germline gives CDR1 GTSNPN, CDR2 SVGIG (reference sequence). CDR3 amino acids: CAWRRANEQFF. The CDR3 bases are TGTGCCTGGAGGAGGGCAAATGAGCAGTTCTTC.

This chain connects TRBV5-4 to TRBJ2-7; 7 nucleotides agree with TRBD1. Trimming cost V 2 bases and J 1 base; bases outside gene matches: 3. Germline V gives CDR1 SGHNT, CDR2 YYREEE (reference sequence). This CDR3 has 14 residues. The CDR3 nucleotides read TGTGCCAGCAGCTTAGGACAGGCATCCTACGAGCAGTACTTC. Its protein is CASSLGQASYEQYF.

The rearrangement joins TRBV5-3 to TRBJ2-6; D is uncertain. TRBV5-3 is marked as an open reading frame, function uncertain. The CDR3 contains 17 residues. With 4 bases removed from V and 1 base from J, the gap between germline ends came to 15 bases. In nucleotides, the CDR3 is TGTGCCAGAAGCCTAAAACGCCCGCCTTCTGGGGCCAACGTCCTGACTTTC. This codes for CARSLKRPPSGANVLTF.

The chain carries TRBV5-6 and TRBJ2-7, with TRBD1 matching over 7 bases. V dropped 4 bases and J dropped 2; count of bases not matched to a gene: 6. The CDR3 spans 14 residues. From germline, CDR1 is SGHDT and CDR2 YYEEEE. The CDR3 DNA follows: TGTGCCAGCAGCCTAGGGACAGTAACCTACGAGCAGTACTTC. It codes for CASSLGTVTYEQYF.